This T cell receptor (beta chain) was profiled in a study of T cell clonality in common variable immunodeficiency. The study's findings and limits: CVID patient heterogeneity limited repertoire-clinical complication correlations. Compared with healthy controls, CVID subjects showed increased TCRbeta clonality, mostly in about a third. Reportedly, TCR beta sequences from common variable immunodeficiency showed fewer deletions and N-nucleotide insertions.

All CVID subjects were on immunoglobulin replacement for at least one year. The CDR3 runs 15 residues. The germline V gene encodes CDR1 SGHTA and CDR2 FQGTGA. The table came from immunoSEQ multiplex PCR; TCRdb's copy has only in-frame clones and leaves some out. There are roughly 13,000 clones in the sample, none observed a single time. As concerns this clone: Its matching antigen is unknown. The read ends 3 residues early relative to the CDR3; the germline J gene fills the gap.

V gene TRBV7-3 combines with J gene TRBJ1-2, with 9 bases matching TRBD1. Sequencing was done on a sample of peripheral blood mononuclear cells. This clonotype was sampled from a human donor with common variable immunodeficiency. The CDR3 spells CASSLTPRTGDGYTF. CDR3 bases read: TGTGCCAGCAGCTTAACGCCTAGGACAGGGGACGGC.